Listed below are T cell receptor beta chains from one sample, sequenced in a study of blood T cell repertoires in COVID-19. Repertoires were generated with immunoSEQ multiplex PCR, while TCRdb's copy carries only in-frame clones and drops some. The sample records tens of thousands of clones, roughly 86% being singletons. Specimen: peripheral blood. Receptors were obtained from a human donor with acute or convalescent COVID-19. The donor label of this sample is uncertain. The CDR3 runs from the conserved cysteine through the conserved F or W. The D gene is left open where the match is weak. Some rows have no size entry. The others give once, few or many, or a class for an expanded clone.

abundance	d_gene	v_gene	j_gene	CDR3aa	CDR3nt
-	TRBD2	TRBV7-2	TRBJ2-3	CASSLTSGPSDTQYF	TGTGCCAGCAGCTTGACTAGCGGACCCTCAGATACGCAGTATTTT
-	TRBD2	TRBV9	TRBJ2-7	CASSKTSGDGYEQYF	TGTGCCAGCAGCAAAACTAGCGGGGATGGCTACGAGCAGTACTTC
-	-	TRBV30	TRBJ1-2	CAWSMAANYGYTF	TGTGCCTGGAGTATGGCAGCTAACTATGGCTACACCTTC
-	-	TRBV5-1	TRBJ2-7	CASSPGRESYEQYF	TGCGCCAGCAGCCCCGGCAGGGAATCCTACGAGCAGTACTTC
-	-	TRBV6-5	TRBJ1-4	CASSLGGGGEKLFF	TGTGCCAGCAGTTTGGGGGGGGGAGGTGAAAAACTGTTTTTT
-	-	TRBV2	TRBJ1-6	CASTKGRGYNSPLHF	TGTGCCAGCACTAAAGGAAGGGGGTATAATTCACCCCTCCACTTT
-	-	TRBV6-1	TRBJ1-1	CASSEWGAMNTEAFF	TGTGCCAGCAGTGAATGGGGAGCCATGAACACTGAAGCTTTCTTT
-	-	TRBV4-1	TRBJ1-4	CASSQNPWGVRTTNEKLFF	TGCGCCAGCAGCCAAAATCCCTGGGGGGTGAGGACAACTAATGAAAAACTGTTTTTT
-	-	TRBV7-3	TRBJ2-3	CASSLTIRDTQYF	TGTGCCAGCAGCTTAACTATCAGGGATACGCAGTATTTT
once	TRBD1	TRBV9	TRBJ2-1	CASSVGTGPGEQFF	TGTGCCAGCAGCGTAGGGACAGGTCCAGGGGAGCAGTTCTTC
-	TRBD1	TRBV7-9	TRBJ2-6	CASSFRGTVLSGANVLTF	TGTGCCAGCAGCTTCCGAGGGACAGTTCTTTCTGGGGCCAACGTCCTGACTTTC
-	-	TRBV4-3	TRBJ2-2	CASSPSSTYLPGELFF	TGCGCCAGCAGCCCGTCATCCACTTACCTCCCCGGGGAGCTGTTTTTT
-	-	TRBV5-1	TRBJ1-1	CASSLPGLTGTEAFF	TGCGCCAGCAGCTTGCCGGGCCTTACGGGAACTGAAGCTTTCTTT
few	TRBD1	TRBV5-1	TRBJ2-5	CASNYRGLGSLETQYF	TGCGCCAGCAATTACAGGGGTCTAGGATCTTTGGAGACCCAGTACTTC
-	TRBD2	TRBV6-1	TRBJ2-1	CASSAKTSGGAFSEQFF	TGTGCCAGCAGTGCCAAGACTAGCGGGGGGGCTTTTAGTGAGCAGTTCTTC
-	-	TRBV19	TRBJ1-1	CASTLEPGSNTEAFF	TGTGCCAGTACTCTCGAGCCGGGTTCTAACACTGAAGCTTTCTTT
-	-	TRBV5-4	TRBJ2-3	CASSRRVASATGDTQYF	TGTGCCAGCAGCCGGCGTGTGGCTAGCGCAACGGGGGATACGCAGTATTTT
-	-	TRBV25-1	TRBJ1-1	CASSERRSGTNTEAFF	TGTGCCAGCAGTGAAAGGAGATCCGGCACCAACACTGAAGCTTTCTTT
once	-	TRBV7-2	TRBJ2-7	CASSSDIHEQYF	TGTGCCAGCAGCTCGGACATCCACGAGCAGTACTTC
-	-	TRBV6-1	TRBJ2-7	CASSEARLTSSYEQYF	TGTGCCAGCAGTGAAGCCAGGCTTACTAGCTCCTACGAGCAGTACTTC
-	TRBD1	TRBV6-5	TRBJ2-7	CASSYPDRVNQYF	TGTGCCAGCAGTTACCCGGACAGGGTAAATCAGTACTTC
once	TRBD2	TRBV28	TRBJ2-4	CASSIGLAGVGKNIQYF	TGTGCCAGCAGTATCGGGCTCGCGGGGGTGGGCAAAAACATTCAGTACTTC
-	TRBD2	TRBV18	TRBJ2-1	CASSPPGTSFNEQFF	TGTGCCAGCTCACCACCGGGGACTAGTTTCAATGAGCAGTTCTTC
-	-	TRBV9	TRBJ1-2	CASSVRGGDGYTF	TGTGCCAGCAGCGTTCGTGGGGGCGATGGCTACACCTTC
once	-	TRBV30	TRBJ1-1	CAWIVWAEAFF	TGTGCCTGGATAGTTTGGGCGGAAGCTTTCTTT
-	TRBD2	TRBV13	TRBJ2-3	CASSPRGTSGGANTQYF	TGCGCCAGCAGCCCTAGGGGGACTAGCGGGGGGGCGAATACGCAGTATTTT
-	-	TRBV29-1	TRBJ1-1	CSVVKGDDTAFF	TGCAGCGTGGTTAAGGGGGATGATACGGCTTTCTTT
-	-	TRBV19	TRBJ2-7	CASSNFLQGRPYEQYF	TGTGCCAGTAGTAACTTTTTACAGGGCAGGCCTTACGAGCAGTACTTC
-	TRBD1	TRBV10-3	TRBJ1-5	CAISDQGAGNQPQHF	TGTGCCATCAGTGATCAGGGGGCCGGCAATCAGCCCCAGCATTTT
-	TRBD2	TRBV11-2	TRBJ2-1	CASSLTSGLSYNEQFF	TGTGCCAGCAGCTTGACTAGCGGGCTCTCCTACAATGAGCAGTTCTTC
-	-	TRBV7-9	TRBJ1-4	CASSLAQGPGSTNEKLFF	TGTGCCAGCAGCTTAGCTCAGGGTCCCGGATCAACTAATGAAAAACTGTTTTTT
-	TRBD2	TRBV14	TRBJ2-2	CASSQAGGSGELFF	TGTGCCAGCAGCCAAGCGGGAGGATCCGGGGAGCTGTTTTTT
-	-	TRBV6-6	TRBJ1-5	CASSYPTGSNQPQHF	TGTGCCAGCAGTTACCCGACAGGTAGCAATCAGCCCCAGCATTTT
few	-	TRBV6-6	TRBJ1-1	CASSAAPGRNTEAFF	TGTGCCAGCAGTGCCGCCCCCGGGAGGAACACTGAAGCTTTCTTT
-	-	TRBV11-2	TRBJ1-1	CASSPPGWEVVTEAFF	TGTGCCAGCAGCCCCCCCGGGTGGGAGGTAGTCACTGAAGCTTTCTTT
-	-	TRBV9	TRBJ2-4	CASSERQVWRVAKNIQYF	TGTGCCAGCAGCGAAAGACAGGTTTGGAGAGTAGCCAAAAACATTCAGTACTTC
once	-	TRBV5-1	TRBJ1-2	CASSRAADNGYTF	TGCGCCAGCAGCCGGGCAGCGGATAATGGCTACACCTTC